This T cell receptor beta chain derives from a study of regulatory T cells in long-lasting Graves disease. The CDR3 is 15 residues long. Germline V gene lookup returns CDR1 SGDLS and CDR2 YYNGEE. V lost 0 bases, J lost 5 bases, and 11 bases lay in between. Arm-PCR with iRepertoire HTBI primers amplified the CDR3 regions for these TCR beta libraries. TCRdb re-called the multiplex PCR reads through MiXCR, storing one row per CDR3 protein. The table records 300,000 to 400,000 distinct CDR3 sequences, approximately 15% of them present only once. The time point is: newly diagnosed GD, antithyroid drugs for less than 3 months. PBMC RNA was the source of the TCR library. Ten or more counts support this clonotype. This sample also belongs to another study, concerning T cells in Graves' hyperthyroidism and ophthalmopathy. As that study records: Patients aged 18 to 65 had newly diagnosed hyperthyroidism of under 2 months' duration. Model predictions of ophthalmopathy came a median about six months before onset.

The sample here was peripheral blood mononuclear cells (PBMCs), taken at new diagnosis, from a patient treated with antithyroid drugs. This clonotype was obtained from a man aged 35 to 55 with Graves disease. The genes are TRBV9 and TRBJ2-2; a possible D gene is TRBD2 (6 bases). The CDR3 is CASSVDGGRTGELFF. The CDR3 region has the DNA TGTGCCAGCAGCGTAGACGGGGGTCGGACCGGGGAGCTGTTTTTT.